The next 21 T cell receptor beta chains were all read from a single sample in a study of Tregs in tolerant kidney transplant recipients (dated by TCRdb to about 2019). Library creation used the immunoSEQ multiplex PCR assay. The immuneACCESS repertoire file appears here via TCRdb, limited to in-frame rearrangements. These files lack a portion of the clones; in checked studies, under half of the deficit traces to unresolved V genes, and the cause of the others is not known. This sample's table carries 11,000 to 15,000 clones. The ten largest clones represent about 25% of the sample. This specimen's time point label, per the study, means: 6 months after combined kidney and bone marrow transplant. Related donors were used in the transplants with nonmyeloablative bone marrow transplantation, and mixed chimerism was transient in the human trials. Sequenced material: CD8+ T cells from blood (PBMCs), taken 6 months after the transplant. Receptor source: a human patient who received a combined kidney and bone marrow transplant. After a transplant, the graft donor may have provided part of the T cells.

The CDR3 DNA, read in part, is TGTGCCAGCAGTTTTGGCCAGTTGGATGAAAAA. Protein sequence: CASSFGQLDEK. The whole CDR3 region reads CASSFGQLDEKLFF. The chain carries TRBV27 and TRBJ1-4; D gene ambiguous. From the germline J gene comes the end of the CDR3, since the read stops 3 residues before it. V lost 3 bases, J lost 6 bases, and 11 bases lay in between. The CDR3 loop spans 14 amino acids. The V gene's germline CDR1 is MNHEY and CDR2 SMNVEV (reference sequence).

In the case of this clone: Read sequence stops 3 residues before the CDR3 end, and the germline J gene provides the missing end. V usage is TRBV6-2 or TRBV6-3 and J usage is TRBJ2-7; the match to TRBD2 covers 10 bases. CDR3 length equals 14 residues. Germline V gene data show CDR1 as MNHEY and CDR2 as SVGEGT. V lost 5 bases and J lost 3; bases outside the gene matches: 4. CDR3 region: CASSLAGAVYEQYF. Partial CDR3 DNA: TGTGCCAGCAGTCTAGCGGGGGCAGTCTACGAG.

Of note for this clone: The read comes to an end 3 residues before the CDR3 does, leaving the germline J gene to fill in the end. The chain is built from TRBV15 and TRBJ2-2, with 8 bases aligning to TRBD2. This CDR3 spans 19 amino acids. V lost 0 bases and J lost 7; bases outside the gene matches: 16. The germline gives CDR1 LNHNV, CDR2 YYDKDF (reference sequence). The chain's CDR3 is CATSRDHVTGAGEDGELFF. The CDR3 DNA, read in part, is TGTGCCACCAGCAGAGACCACGTAACGGGAGCGGGGGAGGACGGGGAG.

The CDR3 sequence is CAISEPPGQGTPSFYNEQFF. The CDR3 DNA, read in part, is TGTGCCATCAGTGAGCCTCCGGGACAGGGGACCCCCTCCTTCTACAATGAG. The chain is built from TRBV10-3 and TRBJ2-1, with 10 bases aligning to TRBD1. The read finishes 3 residues shy of the CDR3 end, and the germline J gene is used to complete it. Losses at the gene ends were 2 bases for V and 3 bases for J; bases not matched to a gene: 16. Germline V gives CDR1 ENHRY, CDR2 SYGVKD. This CDR3 spans 20 amino acids.

This clone registers large by frequency. The read comes to an end 3 residues before the CDR3 does, leaving the germline J gene to fill in the end. The V call is TRBV19, the J call TRBJ2-7; D gene uncertain. The germline V gene has CDR1 LNHDA and CDR2 SQIVND (reference sequence). Trimming shortened V by 6 bases and J by 0 bases, and 6 bases separated the two germline ends. The CDR3 runs to 12 residues. The CDR3 DNA, read in part, is TGTGCCAGTAGAGGCACCTCCTACGAG. This sequence encodes CASRGTSYE. The complete CDR3 protein is CASRGTSYEQYF.

Of note for this clone: The missing CDR3 end, 3 residues past where the read stops, is filled in from the germline J gene. The V gene is TRBV29-1, the J gene TRBJ2-7; perhaps TRBD1 as D (6 bases). The CDR3 covers 14 residues. With 3 bases removed from V and 3 bases from J, the gap between germline ends came to 15 bases. Germline V gives CDR1 SQVTM, CDR2 ANQGSEA. The CDR3 sequence: CSVDDGRGDYEQYF. The sequenced CDR3 bases are TGCAGCGTTGACGATGGCAGGGGAGACTACGAG.

About this clone itself: The CDR3 end is not reached by the read, which stops 3 residues before it; the germline J gene fills it in. The V gene is TRBV7-8, the J gene TRBJ2-3; 12 bases are a match to TRBD1. V gave up 1 base and J gave up 5 bases; unmatched junction bases: 7. This CDR3 has 17 residues. CDR1 and CDR2 from the germline V gene are SGHVS and FQNEAQ. This CDR3 reads CASSLVGDRGQGDTQYF. The part of the CDR3 DNA that was read is TGTGCCAGCAGCTTAGTGGGGGACAGGGGGCAAGGAGATACG.

A note on this clone: Mismatch with germline at one junction end may stem from a read error. The DNA ends 3 residues before the CDR3 does, and the rest of the CDR3 is filled in from the germline J gene. The rearrangement joins TRBV4-2 to TRBJ2-7; 13 nucleotides align to TRBD2. Per the germline V gene, CDR1 is LGHNA and CDR2 is YNFKEQ. The CDR3 sequence is 17 residues long. The DNA read from the CDR3 is TGCGCCAGCCGCCAAGATAGGACTAGCGGGGGACCCTACGAG. Protein: CASRQDRTSGGPYE. The full CDR3 protein is CASRQDRTSGGPYEQYF.

In regard to this clone: The CDR3 end is not reached by the read, which stops 3 residues before it; the germline J gene fills it in. This chain uses TRBV20-1 with TRBJ2-7; D gene ambiguous. Germline CDR1 DFQATT, CDR2 SNEGSKA (reference sequence). Trimming left V 5 bases short and J 4 bases short, with 12 bases between. This CDR3 comprises 12 residues. The sequenced CDR3 bases are TGCAGTGCTCCTTATGTAATGTACGAG. Its protein product is CSAPYVMYE. The CDR3 in full is CSAPYVMYEQYF.

Notes on this clone: The sequenced fragment ends 3 residues before the CDR3 boundary, so the rest is inferred from the germline J gene. The chain combines TRBV29-1 with TRBJ2-3; perhaps TRBD2 as D (5 bases). Per germline, CDR1 SQVTM and CDR2 ANQGSEA. V was clipped by 3 bases and J by 1 base, with 11 bases between them. CDR3 length equals 14 residues. Here the CDR3 reads CSVDGAVRTDTQYF. The CDR3 DNA, read in part, is TGCAGCGTTGATGGAGCGGTACGCACAGATACG.

In regard to this clone: The read is 3 residues too short to cover the CDR3 end, so that end is filled in from the germline J gene. V usage is TRBV7-7 and J usage is TRBJ2-5, with a possible D match to TRBD2 (6 bases). The CDR3 extends over 18 amino acids. Germline lookup yields CDR1 SSHAT and CDR2 FNYEAQ (reference sequence). V shed 3 bases and J shed 1 base, with 21 bases lying between them. The sequenced CDR3 bases are TGTGCCAGCAGCTTGGGCCCAACATCGAAGGGACTCCAAGAGACC. It encodes CASSLGPTSKGLQET. The complete CDR3 reads CASSLGPTSKGLQETQYF.

In regard to this clone: The read terminates 3 residues before the CDR3 end, so the remaining end is supplied by the germline J gene. J is TRBJ2-1 and V is TRBV7-7; the D gene is possibly TRBD2 (7 bases). The CDR3 covers 16 residues. The ends were cut back, 1 base at V and 2 bases at J, with 12 bases in the middle. Germline V gene lookup returns CDR1 SSHAT and CDR2 FNYEAQ (reference sequence). The CDR3 bases that were read are TGTGCCAGCAGCTTAGGACGGGGGGCCCCCTACAATGAG. Translated: CASSLGRGAPYNE. The whole CDR3 sequence reads CASSLGRGAPYNEQFF.

With regard to this clone: The read stops 3 residues short of the end of the CDR3; the missing end is completed from the germline J gene. The chain uses TRBV2 and TRBJ1-2; tentative D call: TRBD1 (5 bases). Trimming stripped 9 bases from V and 4 bases from J, with 15 bases between. The CDR3 spans 13 residues. Per germline, CDR1 SNHLY and CDR2 FYNNEI. The CDR3 is CARTGGVGYGYTF. The covered CDR3 bases are TGTGCCAGGACGGGGGGGGTCGGCTATGGC.

According to its frequency, this clone is medium-sized (0.01 to 0.1%). The read gets to within 3 residues of the CDR3 end, and the germline J gene fills in the rest. The chain recombines TRBV11-2 with TRBJ2-7; D uncertain. V was pared by 2 bases and J by 6 bases, with 11 bases between. The CDR3 is 13 residues long. Germline V gives CDR1 SGHAT, CDR2 FQNNGV. The CDR3 protein is CASSLLNTAEQYF. The part of the CDR3 DNA that was read is TGTGCCAGCAGCTTACTCAATACAGCCGAG.

Remarks on this clone: The CDR3 extends 3 residues past the end of the read, so its final part is completed from the germline J gene. J is TRBJ2-7 and V is TRBV6-2 or TRBV6-3; the match to TRBD1 covers 10 bases. The CDR3 loop spans 16 amino acids. With 7 bases clipped from V and 0 bases from J, the junction kept 9 bases outside the gene matches. Germline V gene lookup returns CDR1 MNHEY and CDR2 SVGEGT. The part of the CDR3 DNA that was read is TGTGCCAGCACCGCGGACAGGGGGGAAGGCTCCTACGAG. The encoded protein is CASTADRGEGSYE. The whole CDR3 protein reads CASTADRGEGSYEQYF.

The CDR3 here is CASSVVEGSDTQYF. The sequenced part of the CDR3 DNA is TGTGCCAGCAGCGTAGTAGAGGGTTCAGATACG. The chain employs TRBV9 and TRBJ2-3; tentative D call: TRBD2 (5 bases). The read stops 3 residues short of the end of the CDR3; the missing end is completed from the germline J gene. Trimming cost V 0 bases and J 4 bases, with 9 bases left between them. CDR1 is SGDLS, CDR2 YYNGEE, per germline. The CDR3 has 14 residues. Filled out from reference TRBV9 and TRBJ2-3, the complete variable domain reads DSGVTQTPKHLITATGQRVTLRCSPRSGDLSVYWYQQSLDQGLQFLIQYYNGEERAKGNILERFSAQQFPDLHSELNLSSLELGDSALYFCASSVVEGSDTQYFGPGTRLTVL.

About this clone: The read halts 3 residues ahead of the CDR3 end, with the missing end drawn from the germline J gene. The chain joins TRBV7-9 to TRBJ2-7, with D possibly being TRBD1 (5 bases). The CDR3 spans 15 residues. The V gene lost 5 bases and the J gene lost 2 bases, with 16 bases spanning the gap. CDR1 is SEHNR and CDR2 is FQNEAQ in the germline V gene (reference sequence). CDR3 DNA, as far as it was read: TGTGCCAGCAGCCTTGGACATTTAACTACCTACGAG. It codes for CASSLGHLTTYE. The full CDR3 sequence reads CASSLGHLTTYEQYF.

CDR3 region: CASSLGGGGNQPQHF. The CDR3 bases that were read are TGTGCCAGCAGCTTAGGCGGGGGGGGGAATCAGCCC. The rearrangement uses TRBV11-2 and TRBJ1-5, with a possible D match to TRBD1 (5 bases). The read stops 3 residues short of the end of the CDR3; the missing end is completed from the germline J gene. The CDR3 spans 15 residues. Trimming shortened V by 1 base and J by 4 bases, and 11 bases separated the two germline ends. From germline, CDR1 is SGHAT and CDR2 FQNNGV.

In the case of this clone: The read falls 3 residues short of the CDR3 end, and the missing part is taken from the germline J gene. The chain has TRBV4-1 and TRBJ2-7; a possible D gene is TRBD1 (5 bases). The ends were cut back, 4 bases at V and 0 bases at J, with 16 bases in the middle. Per germline, CDR1 MGHRA and CDR2 YSYEKL. The CDR3 covers 16 residues. Partial CDR3 DNA: TGCGCCAGCAGCCCTCCCGTTGGGGCAACCTCCTACGAG. It codes for CASSPPVGATSYE. The entire CDR3 protein is CASSPPVGATSYEQYF.

A note on this clone: The read halts 3 residues ahead of the CDR3 end, with the missing end drawn from the germline J gene. J is TRBJ2-3 and V is TRBV7-6, with D possibly matching TRBD1 (5 bases). Germline CDR1 is SGHVS and CDR2 is FNYEAQ. The CDR3 totals 15 residues. CDR3 protein: CASSLETAGNQPQYF. The sequenced CDR3 bases are TGTGCCAGCAGCTTAGAGACAGCCGGCAATCAGCCG. The whole variable domain, filled in from reference TRBV7-6 and TRBJ2-3, reads GAGVSQSPRYKVTKRGQDVALRCDPISGHVSLYWYRQALGQGPEFLTYFNYEAQQDKSGLPNDRFSAERPEGSISTLTIQRTEQRDSAMYRCASSLETAGNQPQYFGPGTRLTVL.

Points on this clone: The read terminates 3 residues ahead of where the CDR3 ends, so the germline J gene completes it. V usage is TRBV28 and J usage is TRBJ2-3; 14 bases are a match to TRBD2. Unmatched junction bases numbered 7, after V lost 10 bases and J lost 4 bases. The CDR3 has 15 amino acids. CDR1 and CDR2 from the germline V gene are MDHEN and SYDVKM. The CDR3 here is CATGTSGSFADTQYF. The DNA read from the CDR3 is TGTGCCACAGGGACTAGCGGGAGTTTCGCAGATACG. The full variable domain, its missing parts supplied by reference TRBV28 and TRBJ2-3, is DVKVTQSSRYLVKRTGEKVFLECVQDMDHENMFWYRQDPGLGLRLIYFSYDVKMKEKGDIPEGYSVSREKKERFSLILESASTNQTSMYLCATGTSGSFADTQYFGPGTRLTVL.